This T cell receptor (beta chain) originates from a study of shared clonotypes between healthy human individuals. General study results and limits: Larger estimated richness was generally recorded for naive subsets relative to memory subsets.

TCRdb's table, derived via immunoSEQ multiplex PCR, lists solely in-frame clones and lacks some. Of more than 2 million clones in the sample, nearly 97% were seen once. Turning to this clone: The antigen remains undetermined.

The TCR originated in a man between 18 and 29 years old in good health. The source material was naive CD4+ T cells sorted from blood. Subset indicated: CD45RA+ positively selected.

This CDR3 reads CASSLVQGMMNYGYTF. Written as DNA, the CDR3 is TGTGCCAGCAGCTTGGTACAGGGTATGATGAACTATGGCTACACCTTC. The chain employs TRBV5-8 and TRBJ1-2; possible D gene TRBD1, 6 bases. This CDR3 is 16 amino acids long. The V end was cut by 0 bases, the J end by 2 bases, with 14 bases between. Looked up from germline, CDR1 is SGHTS and CDR2 is YDEGEE.